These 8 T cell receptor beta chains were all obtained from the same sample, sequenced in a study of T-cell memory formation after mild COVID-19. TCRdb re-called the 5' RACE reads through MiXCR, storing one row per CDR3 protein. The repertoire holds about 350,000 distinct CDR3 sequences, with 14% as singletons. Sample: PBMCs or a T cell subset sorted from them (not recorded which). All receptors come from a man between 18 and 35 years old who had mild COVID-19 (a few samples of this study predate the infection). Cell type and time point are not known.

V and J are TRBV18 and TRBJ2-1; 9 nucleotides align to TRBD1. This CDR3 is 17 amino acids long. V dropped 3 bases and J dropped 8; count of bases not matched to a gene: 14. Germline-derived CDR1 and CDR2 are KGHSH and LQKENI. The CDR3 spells CASSPSQGAPRLDEQFF. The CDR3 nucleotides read TGTGCCAGCTCACCTTCACAGGGGGCGCCGAGGCTCGATGAGCAGTTCTTC. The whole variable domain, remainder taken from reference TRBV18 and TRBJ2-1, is NAGVMQNPRHLVRRRGQEARLRCSPMKGHSHVYWYRQLPEEGLKFMVYLQKENIIDESGMPKERFSAEFPKEGPSILRIQQVVRGDSAAYFCASSPSQGAPRLDEQFFGPGTRLTVL.

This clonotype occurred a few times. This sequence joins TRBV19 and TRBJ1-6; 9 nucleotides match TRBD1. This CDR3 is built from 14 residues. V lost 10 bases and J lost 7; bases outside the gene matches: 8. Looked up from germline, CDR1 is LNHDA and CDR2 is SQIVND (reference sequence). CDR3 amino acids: CATGPGQGNSPLHF. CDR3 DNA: TGTGCCACCGGACCCGGACAGGGGAATTCACCCCTCCACTTT.

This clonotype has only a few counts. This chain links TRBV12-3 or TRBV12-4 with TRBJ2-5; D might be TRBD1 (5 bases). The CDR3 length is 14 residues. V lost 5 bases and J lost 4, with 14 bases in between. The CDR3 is CASSPDLRGETQYF. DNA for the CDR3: TGTGCCAGCAGTCCAGATCTAAGGGGAGAGACCCAGTACTTC.

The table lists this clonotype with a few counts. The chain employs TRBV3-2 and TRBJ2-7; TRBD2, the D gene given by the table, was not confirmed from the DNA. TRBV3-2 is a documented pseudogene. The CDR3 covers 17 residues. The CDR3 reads CASSQGLAGGSSYEQYF. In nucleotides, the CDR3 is TGTGCCAGCAGCCAAGGACTAGCGGGGGGCAGCTCCTACGAGCAGTACTTC.

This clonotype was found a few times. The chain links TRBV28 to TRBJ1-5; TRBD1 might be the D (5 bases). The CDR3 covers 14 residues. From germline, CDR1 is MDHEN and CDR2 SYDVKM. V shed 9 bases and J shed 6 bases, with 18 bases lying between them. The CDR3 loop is CASGDLSSRQPQHF. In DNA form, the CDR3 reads TGTGCCAGTGGGGACCTCAGTTCCCGTCAGCCCCAGCATTTT.

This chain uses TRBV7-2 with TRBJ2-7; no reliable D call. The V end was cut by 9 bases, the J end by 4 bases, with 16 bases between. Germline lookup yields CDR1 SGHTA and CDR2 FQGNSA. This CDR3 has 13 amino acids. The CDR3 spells CASESWASYEQYF. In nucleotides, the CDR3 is TGTGCCAGTGAAAGTTGGGCAAGTTACGAGCAGTACTTC.

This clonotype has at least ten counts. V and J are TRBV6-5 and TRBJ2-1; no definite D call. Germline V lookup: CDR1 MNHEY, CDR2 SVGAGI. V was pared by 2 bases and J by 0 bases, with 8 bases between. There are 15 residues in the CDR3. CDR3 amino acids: CASSYGRASYNEQFF. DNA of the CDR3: TGTGCCAGCAGTTACGGACGGGCCTCCTACAATGAGCAGTTCTTC.

CDR3 sequence (DNA): TGTGCCAGCAGCCCTGGTGGGGGGGCCTACAATGAGCAGTTCTTC. Translated, it gives CASSPGGGAYNEQFF. The chain couples TRBV11-3 to TRBJ2-1; 7 bases match TRBD2. V lost 5 bases, J lost 2 bases, and 6 bases stayed unmatched. The CDR3 is made up of 15 amino acids. Germline V CDR1 and CDR2: SGHNT, YENEEA. Complete variable domain (other parts from reference TRBV11-3 and TRBJ2-1): EAGVVQSPRYKIIEKKQPVAFWCNPISGHNTLYWYLQNLGQGPELLIRYENEEAVDDSQLPKDRFSAERLKGVDSTLKIQPAELGDSAVYLCASSPGGGAYNEQFFGPGTRLTVL.